The source of this T cell receptor (beta chain) is a study of blood T cell repertoires in COVID-19. The overall study: Spain, Italy and the United States supplied samples that represented acute and convalescent COVID-19. From T cells, B-cell-depleted T cells, or PBMCs came the material, which was cDNA or gDNA.

The Seattle patients joined while their infection was active and were tracked longitudinally afterward. The CDR3 contains 14 residues. J gave up 1 base and V 5 bases, and 4 bases lay outside the gene matches. Germline assignment: CDR1 SQVTM and CDR2 ANQGSEA. Per the original data handling: Amplifying reference gene primers gave estimates of nucleated cell counts. Sequenced by immunoSEQ multiplex PCR; TCRdb stores in-frame clones only, minus some. V and J calls and clone size follow that table, whereas D and trimming were derived from the DNA. The sample lists 250,000 to 350,000 clones, 85% to 90% occurring once.

This receptor was taken from a woman aged 25 to 45 with COVID-19, enrolled during active disease. Sequenced sample: peripheral blood. The rearrangement links TRBV29-1 to TRBJ2-7, with 11 bases identical to TRBD2. This chain's CDR3 is CSVTGTSGSYEQYF. CDR3 nucleotides: TGCAGCGTTACTGGGACTAGCGGTTCCTACGAGCAGTACTTC.